The next 28 T cell receptor beta chains were all read from a single sample in a study of blood T cell repertoires in COVID-19 (dated by TCRdb to 2019 to 2021). The library was prepared using the immunoSEQ multiplex PCR assay. This immuneACCESS table, as held by TCRdb, lists in-frame sequences with V and J called but not all clones. Of the missing ones, under half trace to an unresolved V gene in checked studies; the others have no known cause. Here the sample has roughly 200,000 clones; 90% occur a single time. The top ten constitute about 0.59% of the sample. Input material: peripheral blood. These receptors all come from a man between 50 and 59 years old with acute or convalescent COVID-19.

This chain links TRBV6-5 with TRBJ1-2; tentatively, D is TRBD1 (5 bases). Germline CDR1 is MNHEY and CDR2 is SVGAGI. The CDR3 consists of 12 residues. Trimming pared 5 bases from V and 6 bases from J, leaving 10 bases between. The CDR3 is CASSLGEDGYTF. The CDR3 DNA is TGTGCCAGCAGTCTAGGGGAGGATGGCTACACCTTC.

This clone was detected only once. This chain links TRBV4-3 with TRBJ2-6; D not certain. The V gene's germline CDR1 is LGHNA and CDR2 YSLEER. Trimming cost V 4 bases and J 0 bases, with 13 bases left between them. CDR3 length: 17 amino acids. The CDR3 nucleotides are TGCGCCAGCAGCCCGGAAAACCGACTCTCTGGGGCCAACGTCCTGACTTTC. Translating it yields CASSPENRLSGANVLTF.

In DNA form, the CDR3 reads TGTGCCAGCAACCCGACAGGGTGGCCCCAAGAGACCCAGTACTTC. It translates to CASNPTGWPQETQYF. The rearrangement links TRBV9 to TRBJ2-5, with 7 bases lining up with TRBD1. CDR1 and CDR2 from the germline V gene are SGDLS and YYNGEE. The CDR3 runs to 15 residues. V lost 6 bases to trimming and J lost 1 base; unmatched junction nucleotides: 9.

The chain is built from TRBV4-3 and TRBJ2-1; TRBD1 aligns across 11 bases. This CDR3 is 14 amino acids long. Germline V gene lookup returns CDR1 LGHNA and CDR2 YSLEER. The junction had 3 bases not matched to a gene; V was cut back by 4 bases and J by 7 bases. The CDR3 coding sequence is TGCGCCAGCAGCCTCGGGACAGGGGGGAATGAGCAGTTCTTC. Its protein is CASSLGTGGNEQFF.

This clone was picked up one time. The CDR3 sequence is CATSREDTPSDQETQYF. Written as DNA, the CDR3 is TGTGCCACCAGCAGAGAGGACACCCCCAGTGATCAAGAGACCCAGTACTTC. The chain combines TRBV15 with TRBJ2-5, with TRBD1 as a possible D gene (5 bases). With 0 bases removed from V and 2 bases from J, the gap between germline ends came to 16 bases. Germline V CDR1 and CDR2: LNHNV, YYDKDF (reference sequence). The CDR3 is 17 amino acids.

The V and J genes are TRBV28 and TRBJ2-5; D is perhaps TRBD1 (6 bases). V lost 6 bases and J 1 base, leaving 12 bases between the germline ends. CDR1 is MDHEN, CDR2 SYDVKM, per germline. The length of the CDR3 is 14 residues. The CDR3 DNA is TGTGCCAGCAGGGCTGCACAGGGCCAAGAGACCCAGTACTTC. This encodes CASRAAQGQETQYF.

The chain has TRBV5-6 and TRBJ1-2, with D perhaps matching TRBD1 (6 bases). Germline V gene lookup returns CDR1 SGHDT and CDR2 YYEEEE. V lost 2 bases to trimming and J lost 0 bases, with 11 bases between them. This CDR3 spans 15 amino acids. The CDR3 loop reads CASSFGTGTNYGYTF. The DNA of the CDR3 is TGTGCCAGCAGCTTCGGAACAGGGACTAACTATGGCTACACCTTC. Filled out from reference TRBV5-6 and TRBJ1-2, the complete variable domain reads DAGVTQSPTHLIKTRGQQVTLRCSPKSGHDTVSWYQQALGQGPQFIFQYYEEEERQRGNFPDRFSGHQFPNYSSELNVNALLLGDSALYLCASSFGTGTNYGYTFGSGTRLTVV.

The chain is built from TRBV28 and TRBJ1-1; unclear D gene. Deletions cut 6 bases from V and 0 bases from J, with 8 bases between. The CDR3 extends over 13 amino acids. Germline V gives CDR1 MDHEN, CDR2 SYDVKM. The CDR3 region is CASSLTMNTEAFF. The CDR3 region has the DNA TGTGCCAGCAGCCTGACTATGAACACTGAAGCTTTCTTT.

This chain links TRBV3-1 (or the pseudogene TRBV3-2) with TRBJ2-3, with TRBD2 identical over 7 bases. Per the germline V gene, CDR1 is LGHDT and CDR2 is YNNKEL (reference sequence). V was clipped by 4 bases and J by 1 base; unmatched bases: 11. The CDR3 is 17 amino acids. DNA of the CDR3: TGTGCCAGCAGCCTTCTGAGGACTAGAGGGGGCACAGATACGCAGTATTTT. It specifies CASSLLRTRGGTDTQYF.

The rearrangement uses TRBV9 and TRBJ1-1, with a tentative D call TRBD1 (5 bases). The CDR3 has 15 amino acids. The germline V gene has CDR1 SGDLS and CDR2 YYNGEE. The V end was cut by 4 bases, the J end by 0 bases, with 13 bases between. The CDR3 sequence is CASSPVAGMNTEAFF. The CDR3 DNA reads TGTGCCAGCAGCCCCGTGGCAGGGATGAACACTGAAGCTTTCTTT.

V gene TRBV6-4 combines with J gene TRBJ2-6; perhaps TRBD1 as D (6 bases). V was cut by 0 bases and J by 0 bases, with 12 bases left in between. CDR3 length: 18 residues. Germline V CDR1 and CDR2: MRHNA, SNTAGT. DNA for the CDR3: TGTGCCAGCAGTGACTCGATGGGGGCTCACTCTGGGGCCAACGTCCTGACTTTC. Its protein is CASSDSMGAHSGANVLTF.

The chain joins TRBV28 to TRBJ2-7; the D gene is possibly TRBD2 (5 bases). The CDR3 length is 13 residues. Looked up from germline, CDR1 is MDHEN and CDR2 is SYDVKM. V dropped 5 bases and J dropped 7 bases, with 15 bases sitting between them. This CDR3 reads CASSRGALREQYF. In nucleotides, the CDR3 is TGTGCCAGCAGTCGGGGAGCCCTCCGGGAGCAGTACTTC.

This clone has a single count. The chain employs TRBV27 and TRBJ2-7, with 9 bases lining up with TRBD2. Germline CDR1 and CDR2: MNHEY and SMNVEV (reference sequence). V trimming: 3 bases; J trimming: 2 bases; junction bases outside the gene matches: 11. CDR3 length equals 17 residues. In DNA, the CDR3 is TGTGCCAGCAGTTTGGGACCTAGCGGGAATAACCCCTACGAGCAGTACTTC. It encodes CASSLGPSGNNPYEQYF.

Only one count was recorded for this clone. The CDR3 DNA sequence: TGCGCCAGCAGCTCGGGGACAAGCACAGATACGCAGTATTTT. Its translation: CASSSGTSTDTQYF. The chain has TRBV5-1 and TRBJ2-3; tentative D call: TRBD1 (6 bases). V gave up 3 bases and J gave up 0 bases, with 8 bases separating them. The CDR3 has 14 residues. Germline V lookup: CDR1 SGHRS, CDR2 YFSETQ.

This chain links TRBV5-1 with TRBJ1-4; 8 bases line up with TRBD1. Germline CDR1 and CDR2: SGHRS and YFSETQ. Losses at the gene ends were 4 bases for V and 8 bases for J; bases not matched to a gene: 7. The CDR3 sequence is 14 residues long. This chain's CDR3 is CASSLGQGPEKLFF. The DNA for the CDR3 is TGCGCCAGCAGCCTCGGACAGGGACCAGAAAAACTGTTTTTT. The full variable domain, completed using reference TRBV5-1 and TRBJ1-4, is KAGVTQTPRYLIKTRGQQVTLSCSPISGHRSVSWYQQTPGQGLQFLFEYFSETQRNKGNFPGRFSGRQFSNSRSEMNVSTLELGDSALYLCASSLGQGPEKLFFGSGTQLSVL.

This chain links TRBV2 with TRBJ1-5; no clear D. Germline CDR1 reads SNHLY; CDR2 reads FYNNEI. The CDR3 is 18 amino acids. Trimming removed 5 bases from V and 1 base from J, with 21 bases in between. The CDR3 bases are TGTGCCAGCAGTCAAATGGCCCCGTTGGTATCGAGCAATCAGCCCCAGCATTTT. It is translated as CASSQMAPLVSSNQPQHF. The entire variable domain, with the rest obtained from reference TRBV2 and TRBJ1-5, is as follows: EPEVTQTPSHQVTQMGQEVILRCVPISNHLYFYWYRQILGQKVEFLVSFYNNEISEKSEIFDDQFSVERPDGSNFTLKIRSTKLEDSAMYFCASSQMAPLVSSNQPQHFGDGTRLSIL.

This chain connects TRBV6-1 to TRBJ2-2; tentative D call: TRBD2 (6 bases). The CDR3 length is 22 residues. In germline, CDR1 is MNHNS, CDR2 SASEGT. Trimming stripped 2 bases from V and 8 bases from J, with 36 bases between. The CDR3 loop reads CASSEWRGTGLAGRARQGELFF. CDR3 DNA: TGTGCCAGCAGTGAATGGCGCGGTACCGGGTTGGCGGGACGAGCACGCCAAGGGGAGCTGTTTTTT.

The chain couples TRBV2 to TRBJ1-5; 10 nucleotides align to TRBD1. Losses at the gene ends were 6 bases for V and 7 bases for J; bases not matched to a gene: 3. Germline loops: CDR1 SNHLY, CDR2 FYNNEI. CDR3 length: 13 residues. The CDR3 nucleotides read TGTGCCAGCAGCGGGACAGGGGAGCAGCCCCAGCATTTT. Translating gives CASSGTGEQPQHF. The full variable domain, its missing parts supplied by reference TRBV2 and TRBJ1-5, is EPEVTQTPSHQVTQMGQEVILRCVPISNHLYFYWYRQILGQKVEFLVSFYNNEISEKSEIFDDQFSVERPDGSNFTLKIRSTKLEDSAMYFCASSGTGEQPQHFGDGTRLSIL.

With respect to this clone: The junction does not match germline at one end; this may be a read error. The chain combines TRBV3-1 (or the pseudogene TRBV3-2) with TRBJ1-2; D remains ambiguous. CDR1 is LGHDT, CDR2 YNNKEL, per germline (reference sequence). There are 12 residues in the CDR3. The CDR3 spells CASSQVQRTLSF. As DNA, the CDR3 is TGTGCCAGCAGCCAAGTTCAACGGACTCTCTCCTTC.

V gene TRBV25-1 combines with J gene TRBJ2-1; D may be TRBD1 (7 bases). Looked up from germline, CDR1 is MGHDK and CDR2 is SYGVNS. The CDR3 runs to 17 residues. V was shortened by 3 bases and J by 5 bases, with 20 bases between the two germline ends. CDR3 loop: CASSDRGATDIHNEQFF. In DNA, the CDR3 is TGTGCCAGCAGTGACAGGGGGGCGACAGATATACACAATGAGCAGTTCTTC.

V and J are TRBV4-2 and TRBJ1-6; TRBD1 might be the D (6 bases). Looked up from germline, CDR1 is LGHNA and CDR2 is YNFKEQ. Trimming stripped 0 bases from V and 0 bases from J, with 18 bases between. The CDR3 extends over 20 amino acids. Written as DNA, the CDR3 is TGTGCCAGCAGCCAAGACCAGGTGAAAGGGGGAAGCTCCTATAATTCACCCCTCCACTTT. It is translated as CASSQDQVKGGSSYNSPLHF.

The chain's CDR3 is CASSPRDRGGNQPQHF. As DNA, the CDR3 is TGTGCCAGCAGTCCCCGTGACAGGGGTGGCAATCAGCCCCAGCATTTT. This sequence joins TRBV28 and TRBJ1-5, with 8 bases matching TRBD1. Germline CDR1 is MDHEN and CDR2 is SYDVKM. V shed 5 bases, J shed 2 bases, and the junction held 8 bases outside the gene matches. This CDR3 has 16 residues.

The chain recombines TRBV5-1 with TRBJ1-6; 9 bases fit TRBD1. The CDR3 is 15 amino acids. Germline CDR1 and CDR2: SGHRS and YFSETQ. V lost 3 bases, J lost 10 bases, and 8 bases stayed unmatched. The CDR3 coding sequence is TGCGCCAGCAGCTCGGTTTTGGGACAGGGCTCACCCCTCCACTTT. This gives the protein CASSSVLGQGSPLHF. Supplemented by reference TRBV5-1 and TRBJ1-6, the full variable domain reads KAGVTQTPRYLIKTRGQQVTLSCSPISGHRSVSWYQQTPGQGLQFLFEYFSETQRNKGNFPGRFSGRQFSNSRSEMNVSTLELGDSALYLCASSSVLGQGSPLHFGNGTRLTVT.

The chain is built from TRBV12-2 and TRBJ2-3; the table's D gene call, TRBD1, was not cross checked with the DNA. TRBV12-2 is noted as a pseudogene. The CDR3 loop spans 15 amino acids. Here the CDR3 DNA reads TGTGCAAGTCCCACAAAGGACAGGGGCACAGATACGCAGTATTTT. Its protein is CASPTKDRGTDTQYF.

The chain carries TRBV28 and TRBJ2-5; TRBD1 is a possible D gene (7 bases). With 4 bases removed from V and 5 bases from J, the gap between germline ends came to 23 bases. Germline V lookup: CDR1 MDHEN, CDR2 SYDVKM. The CDR3 runs to 17 residues. CDR3 sequence: CASSSVYWQGGSETQYF. The CDR3 DNA reads as TGTGCCAGCAGTTCGGTTTATTGGCAGGGGGGCTCCGAGACCCAGTACTTC.

V and J are TRBV5-5 and TRBJ2-1, with 9 bases aligning to TRBD2. The CDR3 consists of 17 residues. Germline V gene sequence: CDR1 SGHKS, CDR2 YYEKEE (reference sequence). The trim removed 0 bases at V and 9 bases at J, leaving 13 bases unmatched. The CDR3 sequence: CASSLVGSGSLGSEQFF. CDR3 in DNA: TGTGCCAGCAGCTTGGTGGGTAGCGGGAGTCTCGGCAGTGAGCAGTTCTTC.

The V call is TRBV18, the J call TRBJ1-2; 11 nucleotides line up with TRBD1. Germline loops: CDR1 KGHSH, CDR2 LQKENI. This CDR3 is built from 15 residues. J gave up 7 bases and V 2 bases, and 6 bases lay outside the gene matches. In DNA form, the CDR3 reads TGTGCCAGCTCACCAGATGGACAGGGGGCAGGTGGCTACACCTTC. It translates to CASSPDGQGAGGYTF. Full variable domain (missing parts from reference TRBV18 and TRBJ1-2): NAGVMQNPRHLVRRRGQEARLRCSPMKGHSHVYWYRQLPEEGLKFMVYLQKENIIDESGMPKERFSAEFPKEGPSILRIQQVVRGDSAAYFCASSPDGQGAGGYTFGSGTRLTVV.

The chain recombines TRBV2 with TRBJ2-3; 9 bases fit TRBD1. V trimming: 6 bases; J trimming: 5 bases; junction bases outside the gene matches: 12. Germline V CDR1 and CDR2: SNHLY, FYNNEI. This CDR3 has 16 amino acids. For the CDR3, the DNA is TGTGCCAGCAGAGGGACAGGGTATGGCTTTGGAGATACGCAGTATTTT. Its protein product is CASRGTGYGFGDTQYF.